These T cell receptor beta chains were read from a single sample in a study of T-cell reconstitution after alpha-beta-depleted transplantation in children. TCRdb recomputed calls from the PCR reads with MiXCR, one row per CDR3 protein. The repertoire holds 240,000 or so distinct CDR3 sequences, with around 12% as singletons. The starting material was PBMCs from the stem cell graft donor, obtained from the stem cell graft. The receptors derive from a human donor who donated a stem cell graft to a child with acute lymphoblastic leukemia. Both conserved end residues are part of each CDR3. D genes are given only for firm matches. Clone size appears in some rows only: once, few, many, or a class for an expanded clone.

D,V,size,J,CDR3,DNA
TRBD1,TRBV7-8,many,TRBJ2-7,CASSLRGQTFSYEQYF,TGTGCCAGCAGCTTAAGGGGACAGACTTTCTCCTACGAGCAGTACTTC
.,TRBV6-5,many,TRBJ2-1,CASRRLREFSYNEQFF,TGTGCCAGCAGGAGATTACGGGAATTCTCCTACAATGAGCAGTTCTTC
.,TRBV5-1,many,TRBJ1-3,CASSLDYYRRNTIYF,TGCGCCAGCAGCTTGGACTACTATCGGAGAAACACCATATATTTT
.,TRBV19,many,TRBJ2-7,CASSIAIGYEQYF,TGTGCCAGTAGTATTGCTATCGGGTACGAGCAGTACTTC
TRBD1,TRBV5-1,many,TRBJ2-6,CASSGGTGGSLSGANVLTF,TGCGCCAGCAGCGGAGGGACAGGGGGCTCCCTCTCTGGGGCCAACGTCCTGACTTTC
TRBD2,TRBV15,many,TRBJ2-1,CATSRGISGGLQFF,TGTGCCACCAGCAGAGGAATTAGCGGGGGGCTGCAGTTCTTC
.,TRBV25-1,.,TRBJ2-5,CASRFGETQYF,TGTGCCAGCAGGTTCGGGGAGACCCAGTACTTC
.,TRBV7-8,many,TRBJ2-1,CASSPRTAYNEQFF,TGTGCCAGCAGCCCGAGGACAGCCTACAATGAGCAGTTCTTC
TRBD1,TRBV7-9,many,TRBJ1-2,CASSSGQGGSYGYTF,TGTGCCAGCAGCTCCGGACAGGGCGGCAGCTATGGCTACACCTTC
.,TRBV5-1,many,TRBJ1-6,CASSLRRLGNNSPLHF,TGCGCCAGCAGCTTAAGACGACTGGGAAATAATTCACCCCTCCACTTT
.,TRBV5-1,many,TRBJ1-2,CASSLGESNYGYTF,TGCGCCAGCAGCTTGGGGGAATCGAACTATGGCTACACCTTC
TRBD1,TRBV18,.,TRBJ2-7,CASSPRDRVQEQYF,TGTGCCAGCTCGCCCCGGGACAGGGTACAGGAGCAGTACTTC
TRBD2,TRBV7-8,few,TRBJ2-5,CASSRGGAPRGETQYF,TGTGCCAGCAGCCGGGGGGGCGCCCCGCGAGGAGAGACCCAGTACTTC
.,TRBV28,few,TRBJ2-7,CASSPLLGGNLHEQYF,TGTGCCAGCAGTCCCTTGTTAGGCGGGAACCTCCACGAGCAGTACTTC
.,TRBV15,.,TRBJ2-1,CATSRERRGSYNEQFF,TGTGCCACCAGCAGAGAGAGGAGGGGAAGCTACAATGAGCAGTTCTTC
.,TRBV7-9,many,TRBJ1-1,CASILGVMGTEAFF,TGTGCCAGCATCTTAGGGGTTATGGGAACTGAAGCTTTCTTT
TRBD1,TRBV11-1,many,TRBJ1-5,CASSLGTGTGIHGNQPQHF,TGTGCCAGCAGCTTAGGGACTGGGACAGGGATCCATGGCAATCAGCCCCAGCATTTT
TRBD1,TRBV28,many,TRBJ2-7,CASSFGTVTYEQYF,TGTGCCAGCAGTTTCGGGACAGTTACCTACGAGCAGTACTTC
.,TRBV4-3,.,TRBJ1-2,CASSQEYGYNYGYTF,TGCGCCAGCAGCCAAGAGTACGGGTATAACTATGGCTACACCTTC
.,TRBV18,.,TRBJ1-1,CASSESGDTEAFF,TGTGCCAGCTCTGAATCTGGGGACACTGAAGCTTTCTTT
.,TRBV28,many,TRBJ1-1,CASLERGTEAFF,TGTGCCAGCCTCGAACGGGGAACGGAAGCTTTCTTT
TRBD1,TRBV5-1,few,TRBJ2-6,CASSSEGTGDLGAGANVLTF,TGCGCCAGCAGCTCGGAAGGGACAGGGGATTTGGGGGCTGGGGCCAACGTCCTGACTTTC
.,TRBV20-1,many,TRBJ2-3,CSASGTGDTQYF,TGCAGTGCTAGCGGGACGGGGGATACGCAGTATTTT
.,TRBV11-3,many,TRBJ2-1,CASSLVYGSSYNEQFF,TGTGCCAGCAGCTTAGTCTACGGGAGCTCCTACAATGAGCAGTTCTTC
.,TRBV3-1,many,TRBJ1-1,CASSQEGAGNPEAFF,TGTGCCAGCAGCCAAGAGGGAGCAGGGAATCCTGAAGCTTTCTTT
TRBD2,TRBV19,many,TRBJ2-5,CASSIGTSAYQETQYF,TGTGCCAGTAGTATTGGGACTAGCGCCTACCAAGAGACCCAGTACTTC
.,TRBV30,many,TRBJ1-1,CAWRTGLNTEAFF,TGTGCCTGGAGAACAGGCCTGAACACTGAAGCTTTCTTT
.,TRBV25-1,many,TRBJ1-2,CASRQGNYGYTF,TGTGCCAGCAGACAGGGTAACTATGGCTACACCTTC
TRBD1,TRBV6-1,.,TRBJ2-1,CASSEAGGTGGNEQFF,TGTGCCAGCAGTGAAGCGGGCGGGACAGGGGGGAATGAGCAGTTCTTC
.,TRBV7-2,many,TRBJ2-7,CASSLPQDYEQYF,TGTGCCAGCAGCTTACCACAGGACTACGAGCAGTACTTC
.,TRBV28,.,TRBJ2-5,CASSSQGRGPQETQYF,TGTGCCAGCAGTTCCCAGGGCCGCGGCCCACAAGAGACCCAGTACTTC
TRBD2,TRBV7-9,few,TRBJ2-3,CASSSALAGGTDTQYF,TGTGCCAGCTCTTCGGCGCTAGCGGGAGGAACAGATACGCAGTATTTT
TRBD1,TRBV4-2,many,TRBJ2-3,CASSRAGGRTDTQYF,TGTGCCAGCAGCCGGGCAGGGGGTCGGACAGATACGCAGTATTTT
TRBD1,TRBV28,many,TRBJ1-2,CASSLGGQGSNGYTF,TGTGCCAGCAGTCTAGGGGGACAGGGATCGAACGGCTACACCTTC
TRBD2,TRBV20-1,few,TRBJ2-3,CSATGTSGGAGDTQYF,TGCAGTGCTACCGGGACTAGCGGGGGGGCTGGTGATACGCAGTATTTT
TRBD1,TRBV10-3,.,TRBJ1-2,CAISGPGTADYGYTF,TGTGCCATCAGTGGCCCCGGGACAGCGGACTATGGCTACACCTTC
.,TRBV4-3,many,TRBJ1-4,CASSEDRANEKLFF,TGCGCCAGCAGCGAGGACAGAGCTAATGAAAAACTGTTTTTT